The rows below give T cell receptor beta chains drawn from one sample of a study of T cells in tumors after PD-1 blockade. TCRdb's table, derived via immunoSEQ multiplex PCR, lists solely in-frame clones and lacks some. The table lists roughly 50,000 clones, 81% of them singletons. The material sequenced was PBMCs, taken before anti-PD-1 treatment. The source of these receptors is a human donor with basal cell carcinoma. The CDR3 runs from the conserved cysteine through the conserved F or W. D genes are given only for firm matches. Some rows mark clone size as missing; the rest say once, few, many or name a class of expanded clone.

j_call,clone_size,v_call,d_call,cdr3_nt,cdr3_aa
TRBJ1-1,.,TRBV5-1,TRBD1,TGCGCCAGCAGCTTACTTTCGACAGGGGGGACTGAAGCTTTCTTT,CASSLLSTGGTEAFF
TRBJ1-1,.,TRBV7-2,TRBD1,TGTGCCAGCAGCTCGCAGGCCAGGGGGCGCACTGAAGCTTTCTTT,CASSSQARGRTEAFF
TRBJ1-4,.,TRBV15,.,TGTGCCACCAGCATTCGCCACATGGTCAGTGAAAAACTGTTTTTT,CATSIRHMVSEKLFF
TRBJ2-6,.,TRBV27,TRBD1,TGTGCCAGCAGGCGGGCCGGGACAGGGCTTGGGGCCAACGTCCTGACTTTC,CASRRAGTGLGANVLTF
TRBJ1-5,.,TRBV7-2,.,TGTGCCAGCAGCTCCGAGGGCTATAGCAATCAGCCCCAGCATTTT,CASSSEGYSNQPQHF
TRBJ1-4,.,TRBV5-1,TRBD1,TGCGCCAGCAGCTGGGGGACAGGGGGAGGCGAAAAACTGTTTTTT,CASSWGTGGGEKLFF
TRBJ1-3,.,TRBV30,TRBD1,TGTGCCTGGAGTGAGGGAGTCTACAGGGGGCGCCGCTCTGGAAACACCATATATTTT,CAWSEGVYRGRRSGNTIYF
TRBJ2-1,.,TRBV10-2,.,TGCGCCAGCAGTGAGTCGGTATTCGGACAGTACAATGAGCAGTTCTTC,CASSESVFGQYNEQFF
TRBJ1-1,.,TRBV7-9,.,TGTGCCAGCAGCTTGTCGACGGGGAACACTGAAGCTTTCTTT,CASSLSTGNTEAFF
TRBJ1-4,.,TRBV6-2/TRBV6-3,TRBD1,TGTGCCAGCAGTACAGGGACAGCAGAGGATGAAAAACTGTTTTTT,CASSTGTAEDEKLFF
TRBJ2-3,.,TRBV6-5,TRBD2,TGTGCCAGCAGTTACCTCGCGGGGGGTACAGATACGCAGTATTTT,CASSYLAGGTDTQYF
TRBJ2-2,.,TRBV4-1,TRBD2,TGCGCCAGCAGCCAAGCGGGCCTTCTAGCGGGGGGTCACACCGGGGAGCTGTTTTTT,CASSQAGLLAGGHTGELFF
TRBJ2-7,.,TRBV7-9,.,TGTGCCAGCAGCCTCAGGACGGATTCCTACGAGCAGTACTTC,CASSLRTDSYEQYF
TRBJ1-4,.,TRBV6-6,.,TGTGCCAGCAAGAAGGACGGGTCGCTTAATGAAAAACTGTTTTTT,CASKKDGSLNEKLFF
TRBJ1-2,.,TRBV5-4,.,TGTGCCAGCAGCTTGGACAGGGCGGGAGGCTACACCTTC,CASSLDRAGGYTF
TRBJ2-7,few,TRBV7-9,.,TGTGCCAGCAGCCTAGGGGACCTCCCCTACGAGCAGTACTTC,CASSLGDLPYEQYF
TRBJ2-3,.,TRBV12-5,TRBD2,TGTGCTAGTGGTTTGGTTAGCACCAAGACTAGCGGGGCACCCTTCACAGATACGCAGTATTTT,CASGLVSTKTSGAPFTDTQYF
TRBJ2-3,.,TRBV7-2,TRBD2,TGTGCCAGCAGCTCTACACGGGGGGGCGGCACAGATACGCAGTATTTT,CASSSTRGGGTDTQYF
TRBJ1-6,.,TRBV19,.,TGTGCCAGTAGTGGTCAGGGCAATTCACCCCTCCACTTT,CASSGQGNSPLHF
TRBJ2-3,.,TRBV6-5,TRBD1,TGTGCCAGCAGTTACTCGACGACAGGGAGCACAGATACGCAGTATTTT,CASSYSTTGSTDTQYF
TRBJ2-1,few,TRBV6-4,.,TGTGCCAGCAGTGACCCCGGGACACCGGAGAAGCAGTTCTTC,CASSDPGTPEKQFF
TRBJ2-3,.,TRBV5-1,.,TGCGCCAGCAGCTTGGTAGCGAAAGGGACGGGGGGCGCCACAGATACGCAGTATTTT,CASSLVAKGTGGATDTQYF
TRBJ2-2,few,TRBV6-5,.,TGTGCCAGCAGTAGGGGGGTCAACACCGGGGAGCTGTTTTTT,CASSRGVNTGELFF
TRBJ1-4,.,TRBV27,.,TGTGCCAGCAGTACCAAACAGACAACTAATGAAAAACTGTTTTTT,CASSTKQTTNEKLFF
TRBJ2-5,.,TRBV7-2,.,TGTGCCAGCAGCTTAGACTCTACCCAAGAGACCCAGTACTTC,CASSLDSTQETQYF
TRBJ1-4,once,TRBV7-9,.,TGTGCCAGCAGCTTAGAAAGAACAGGCCCAACCTTTTTT,CASSLERTGPTFF
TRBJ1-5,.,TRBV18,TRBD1,TGTGCCAGCTCACCAACCCAGGGGGATCATCAGCCCCAGCATTTT,CASSPTQGDHQPQHF
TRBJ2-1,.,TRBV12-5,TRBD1,TGTGCTAGTGGTCCGGTCGGACAGGGGGTAGGTGAGCAGTTCTTC,CASGPVGQGVGEQFF
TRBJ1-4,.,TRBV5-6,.,TGTGCCAGCAGCTTGAGGGCAGCTGAAAAACTGTTTTTT,CASSLRAAEKLFF
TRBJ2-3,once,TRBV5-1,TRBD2,TGCGCCAGCAGCTCTAGGACTAGCGGGACGGATACGCAGTATTTT,CASSSRTSGTDTQYF
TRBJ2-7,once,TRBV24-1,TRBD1,TGTGCCACCAGTGGTGACAGGGGTGGAACCTACGAGCAGTACTTC,CATSGDRGGTYEQYF
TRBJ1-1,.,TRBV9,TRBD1,TGTGCCAGCAGCACCAGGGGACAGGTCTTGGGGTGGAACACTGAAGCTTTCTTT,CASSTRGQVLGWNTEAFF
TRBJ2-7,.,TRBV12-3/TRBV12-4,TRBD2,TGTGCCAGCAGTTTAGGAGGGAGGGAGTACTTC,CASSLGGREYF
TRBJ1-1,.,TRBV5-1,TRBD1,TGCGCCAGCAGCTTCGGGACAGGGAACACTGAAGCTTTCTTT,CASSFGTGNTEAFF
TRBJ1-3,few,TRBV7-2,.,TGTGCCAGCAGCGACTCTGGAAACACCATATATTTT,CASSDSGNTIYF
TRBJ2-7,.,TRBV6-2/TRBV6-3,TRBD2,TGTGCCAGCAGCCGGACTAGTATCTACGAGCAGTACTTC,CASSRTSIYEQYF
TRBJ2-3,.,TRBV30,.,TGTGCCTGGAGTGCGGACACCCACACAGATACGCAGTATTTT,CAWSADTHTDTQYF
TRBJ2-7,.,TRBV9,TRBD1,TGTGCCAGCAGCGTAGGGGCAGGGGGAAGGTACGAGCAGTACTTC,CASSVGAGGRYEQYF
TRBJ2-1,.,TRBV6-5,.,TGTGCCAGCAGCTACCGCGGGGCTAGCTCCTACAATGAGCAGTTCTTC,CASSYRGASSYNEQFF